Shown below are 9 T cell receptor beta chains from a single sample sequenced in a study of blood T cell repertoires in COVID-19. Sequenced by immunoSEQ multiplex PCR; TCRdb stores in-frame clones only, minus some. Of some 180,000 clones listed, 81% are singletons. The material sequenced was peripheral blood. These receptors came from a woman aged 40-49 years with COVID-19, enrolled during active disease.

The rearrangement joins TRBV18 to TRBJ1-1, with D hard to call. Germline CDR1 reads KGHSH; CDR2 reads LQKENI. The CDR3 runs 13 residues. V lost 0 bases, J lost 6 bases, and 8 bases lay in between. The CDR3 DNA sequence: TGTGCCAGCTCACCACCTCGGGTGCCTGAAGCTTTCTTT. Its protein product is CASSPPRVPEAFF.

The rearrangement uses TRBV4-2 and TRBJ2-7; 11 nucleotides agree with TRBD1. V was pared by 1 base and J by 7 bases, with 9 bases of the junction left unmatched. Germline values: CDR1 LGHNA, CDR2 YNFKEQ. The CDR3 runs to 16 residues. The CDR3 protein is CASSQVIGQGAGEQYF. CDR3 coding DNA: TGTGCCAGCAGCCAAGTCATAGGACAGGGGGCGGGAGAGCAGTACTTC.

The table lists this clone with a few counts. The CDR3: CATNRGNSPLHF. The CDR3 DNA reads as TGTGCCACCAACAGGGGGAATTCACCCCTCCACTTT. The V gene is TRBV6-5, the J gene TRBJ1-6; TRBD1 matches at 8 bases. The V gene's germline CDR1 is MNHEY and CDR2 SVGAGI. The J segment lost 7 bases and the V segment lost 10 bases, leaving 3 bases of the junction unmatched. The CDR3 contains 12 residues.

The rearrangement joins TRBV18 to TRBJ2-4, with D uncertain. Germline loops: CDR1 KGHSH, CDR2 LQKENI. V was clipped by 4 bases and J by 6 bases, with 25 bases between them. This CDR3 has 18 amino acids. The CDR3 loop reads CASSLTRTTSPVRNIQYF. CDR3 DNA: TGTGCCAGCTCACTGACCCGAACTACGTCCCCCGTGAGAAACATTCAGTACTTC.

This clone was seen a few times. The V gene is TRBV11-2, the J gene TRBJ2-7, with 7 bases lining up with TRBD2. There are 15 residues in the CDR3. V shed 5 bases and J 3 bases; nucleotides not matched to a gene: 10. Germline V gives CDR1 SGHAT, CDR2 FQNNGV. The DNA of the CDR3 is TGTGCCAGCAGCGCGGCCAGCGGGGAAATCTACGAGCAGTACTTC. The encoded protein is CASSAASGEIYEQYF.

This clone was observed a single time. V is TRBV18 and J is TRBJ1-1; 9 nucleotides agree with TRBD1. V shed 2 bases, J shed 3 bases, and the junction held 4 bases outside the gene matches. CDR1 is KGHSH and CDR2 is LQKENI in the germline V gene. The CDR3 sequence is 15 residues long. CDR3 sequence: CASSPGTGLDTEAFF. CDR3 nucleotide sequence: TGTGCCAGCTCACCAGGGACAGGGTTGGACACTGAAGCTTTCTTT.

The genes are TRBV20-1 and TRBJ2-3, with TRBD2 matching 7 bases. Germline V gene data show CDR1 as DFQATT and CDR2 as SNEGSKA (reference sequence). The CDR3 has 14 amino acids. J gave up 2 bases and V 6 bases, and 8 bases lay outside the gene matches. CDR3 nucleotides: TGCAGTGCGAGTCGGGGGGACTACACAGATACGCAGTATTTT. Protein sequence: CSASRGDYTDTQYF.

In its sample, this clone was seen many times. The V and J genes are TRBV5-4 and TRBJ1-1, with 7 bases matching TRBD1. CDR1 and CDR2 (germline): SGHNT, YYREEE (reference sequence). CDR3 length: 12 residues. After removal of 6 bases from V and 7 bases from J, the junction contained 6 bases not matched to a gene. CDR3 amino acids: CASINRGGEAFF. CDR3 DNA sequence: TGTGCCAGCATAAACAGGGGTGGTGAAGCTTTCTTT.

This rearrangement joins TRBV28 to TRBJ2-7; no clear D. Trimming took 3 bases from V and 6 from J, leaving 12 bases between them. CDR1 and CDR2 (germline): MDHEN, SYDVKM. CDR3 length: 13 amino acids. In DNA, the CDR3 is TGTGCCAGCAGTTTCCCCAGTGGTTCCGAGCAGTACTTC. This encodes CASSFPSGSEQYF.